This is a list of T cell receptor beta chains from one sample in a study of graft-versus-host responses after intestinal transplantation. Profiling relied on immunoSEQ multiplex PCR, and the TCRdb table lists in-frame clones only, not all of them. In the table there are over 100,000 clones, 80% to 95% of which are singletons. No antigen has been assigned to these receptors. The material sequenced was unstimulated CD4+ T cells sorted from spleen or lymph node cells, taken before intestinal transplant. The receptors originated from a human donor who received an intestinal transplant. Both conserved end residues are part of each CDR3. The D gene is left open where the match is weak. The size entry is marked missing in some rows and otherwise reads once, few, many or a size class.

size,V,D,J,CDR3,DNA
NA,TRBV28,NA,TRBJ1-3,CASSLRGAGNTIYF,TGTGCCAGCAGTTTAAGGGGAGCTGGAAACACCATATATTTT
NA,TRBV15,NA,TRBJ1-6,CATSRDRRSGSPLHF,TGTGCCACCAGCAGAGATCGGAGGTCAGGGTCACCCCTCCACTTT
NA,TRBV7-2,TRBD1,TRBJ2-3,CASSLVSGQGASDTQYF,TGTGCCAGCAGCTTAGTCAGTGGACAGGGGGCTTCAGATACGCAGTATTTT
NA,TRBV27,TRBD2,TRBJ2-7,CASSLSSGSDEQYF,TGTGCCAGCAGTTTAAGTAGCGGGAGCGACGAGCAGTACTTC
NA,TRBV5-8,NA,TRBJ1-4,CASIVRPRGLNEKLFF,TGTGCCAGCATCGTGCGACCCCGGGGGCTTAATGAAAAACTGTTTTTT
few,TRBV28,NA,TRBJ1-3,CASSFLGRNGNTIYF,TGTGCCAGCAGTTTCTTAGGGAGAAATGGAAACACCATATATTTT
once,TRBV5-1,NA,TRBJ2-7,CASSLAAGPYEQYF,TGCGCCAGCAGCTTGGCGGCAGGGCCCTACGAGCAGTACTTC
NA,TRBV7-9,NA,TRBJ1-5,CASSSSGGPNQPQHF,NA
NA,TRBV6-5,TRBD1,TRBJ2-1,CASTPLGQGYNEQFF,TGTGCCAGCACCCCTTTGGGACAGGGCTACAATGAGCAGTTCTTC
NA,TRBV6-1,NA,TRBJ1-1,CASNLHSNTEAFF,TGTGCCAGCAACCTCCACTCTAACACTGAAGCTTTCTTT
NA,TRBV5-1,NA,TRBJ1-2,CASSLDPENYGYTF,TGCGCCAGCAGCTTGGATCCGGAAAACTATGGCTACACCTTC
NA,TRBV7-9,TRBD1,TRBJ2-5,CASSPRTGQETQYF,TGTGCCAGCAGCCCTCGGACAGGGCAGGAGACCCAGTACTTC
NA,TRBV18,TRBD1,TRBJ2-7,CASSPRPRDRASEQYF,TGTGCCAGCTCACCAAGGCCCCGGGACAGGGCGTCTGAGCAGTACTTC
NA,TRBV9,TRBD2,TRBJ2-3,CASSVQERELDTQYF,TGTGCCAGCAGCGTACAGGAGCGGGAGCTAGATACGCAGTATTTT
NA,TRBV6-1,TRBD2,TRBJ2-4,CASSVSGGVLAKNIQYF,TGTGCCAGCAGTGTTTCGGGGGGAGTCCTAGCCAAAAACATTCAGTACTTC
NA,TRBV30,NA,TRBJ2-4,CAWSVPVSIQYF,TGTGCCTGGAGTGTACCGGTGAGCATTCAGTACTTC
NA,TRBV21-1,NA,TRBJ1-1,CASSNTGPETFF,TGTGCCAGCAGCAATACCGGGCCTGAGACTTTCTTT
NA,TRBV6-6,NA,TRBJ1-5,CASSPLKQPQHF,TGTGCCAGCAGTCCTTTAAAGCAGCCCCAGCATTTT
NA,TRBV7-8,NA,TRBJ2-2,CASSLRETGELFF,TGTGCCAGCAGCTTAAGGGAGACCGGGGAGCTGTTTTTT
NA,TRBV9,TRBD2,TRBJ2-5,CASSVETSGREETQYF,TGTGCCAGCAGCGTAGAGACTAGCGGGAGGGAAGAGACCCAGTACTTC
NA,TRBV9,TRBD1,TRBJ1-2,CASSVYRGDRILNYGYTF,TGTGCCAGCAGCGTATATCGGGGGGACAGGATCCTCAACTATGGCTACACCTTC
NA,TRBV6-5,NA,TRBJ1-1,CASQVGNTEAFF,TGTGCCAGCCAAGTGGGAAACACTGAAGCTTTCTTT
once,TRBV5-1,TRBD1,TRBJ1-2,CASSRGQKEYGYTF,TGCGCCAGCAGTAGGGGACAGAAGGAATATGGCTACACCTTC
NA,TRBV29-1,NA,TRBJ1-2,CSTLFGANYGYTF,TGCAGCACCCTCTTCGGAGCTAACTATGGCTACACCTTC
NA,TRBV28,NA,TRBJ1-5,CASRVRGNQPQHF,TGTGCCAGCAGAGTGCGGGGGAATCAGCCCCAGCATTTT
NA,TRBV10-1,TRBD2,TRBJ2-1,CASSVLAGNEQFF,TGCGCCAGCAGTGTACTAGCGGGCAATGAGCAGTTCTTC
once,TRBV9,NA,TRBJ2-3,CASSVGGTQYF,TGTGCCAGCAGCGTAGGGGGCACGCAGTATTTT
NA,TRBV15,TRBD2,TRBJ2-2,CATSRAQRLASNTGELFF,TGTGCCACCAGCAGAGCTCAAAGACTAGCGTCGAACACCGGGGAGCTGTTTTTT
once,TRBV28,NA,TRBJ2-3,CASSLADSPGTDTQYF,TGTGCCAGCAGTTTGGCTGACAGTCCCGGCACAGATACGCAGTATTTT
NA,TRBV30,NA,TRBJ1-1,CAWSRGGTEAFF,TGTGCCTGGAGCAGGGGTGGCACTGAAGCTTTCTTT
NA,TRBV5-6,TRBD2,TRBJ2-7,CASSLAGQYEQYF,TGTGCCAGCAGCCTAGCGGGACAATACGAGCAGTACTTC
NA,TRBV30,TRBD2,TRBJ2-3,CAWRLAGAGDTQYF,TGTGCCTGGAGGCTAGCGGGAGCGGGAGATACGCAGTATTTT
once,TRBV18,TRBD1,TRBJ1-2,CASSPRGEGARGYTF,TGTGCCAGCTCACCGAGAGGAGAGGGGGCGCGGGGCTACACCTTC
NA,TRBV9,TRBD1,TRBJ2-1,CASSYTITARQGQFF,TGTGCCAGCAGCTACACAATTACTGCACGACAGGGGCAGTTCTTC
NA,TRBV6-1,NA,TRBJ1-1,CASSRENTEAFF,TGTGCCAGCAGTAGAGAGAACACTGAAGCTTTCTTT
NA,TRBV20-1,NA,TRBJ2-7,CSVGGAVEQYF,TGCAGTGTGGGGGGAGCAGTAGAGCAGTACTTC
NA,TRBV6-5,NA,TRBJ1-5,CASSLQGGGGNQPQHF,TGTGCCAGCAGTTTACAAGGGGGGGGAGGCAATCAGCCCCAGCATTTT
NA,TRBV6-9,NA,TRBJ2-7,CASSQNDEQYF,TGTGCCAGCAGTCAAAACGACGAGCAGTACTTC
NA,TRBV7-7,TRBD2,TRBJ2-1,CASSQGLAGGDEQFF,TGTGCTAGCAGCCAGGGACTAGCGGGAGGGGATGAGCAGTTCTTC
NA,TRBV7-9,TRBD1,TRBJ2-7,CASSLGQGAYEQYF,TGTGCCAGCAGCTTAGGGCAGGGGGCCTACGAGCAGTACTTC
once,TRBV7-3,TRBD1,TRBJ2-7,CASSPDRGSYEQYF,TGTGCCAGCAGCCCGGACAGGGGCTCCTACGAGCAGTACTTC
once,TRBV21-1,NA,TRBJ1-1,CASSNRGRQTNTEAFF,TGTGCCAGCAGCAACAGAGGGAGGCAAACCAACACTGAAGCTTTCTTT
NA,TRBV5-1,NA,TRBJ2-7,CASSSDVYEQYF,TGCGCCAGCAGCTCCGATGTCTACGAGCAGTACTTC
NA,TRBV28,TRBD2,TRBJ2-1,CASSLGWASGPDEQFF,TGTGCCAGCAGTTTGGGTTGGGCTAGCGGACCTGATGAGCAGTTCTTC
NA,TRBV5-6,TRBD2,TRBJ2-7,CASSLGLAQIASYEQYF,TGTGCCAGCAGCTTGGGACTAGCGCAAATCGCCTCCTACGAGCAGTACTTC
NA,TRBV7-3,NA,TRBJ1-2,CASSLIAGAGYTF,TGTGCCAGCAGCTTAATTGCAGGGGCCGGCTACACCTTC
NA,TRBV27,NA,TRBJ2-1,CASSWIGTYNEQFF,TGTGCCAGCAGTTGGATCGGGACCTACAATGAGCAGTTCTTC
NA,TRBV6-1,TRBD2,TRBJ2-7,CASSREGPPYEQYF,TGTGCCAGCAGTCGGGAGGGCCCTCCCTACGAGCAGTACTTC
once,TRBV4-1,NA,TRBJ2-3,CASSQEPPVFRGPTDTQYF,TGCGCCAGCAGCCAAGAGCCCCCGGTCTTTCGGGGGCCCACAGATACGCAGTATTTT
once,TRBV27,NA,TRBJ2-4,CASSALAKNIQYF,TGTGCCAGCAGTGCTCTAGCCAAAAACATTCAGTACTTC
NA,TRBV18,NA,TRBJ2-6,CASSPGVLLRRANVLTF,TGTGCCAGCTCACCGGGGGTCCTACTCCGGAGGGCCAACGTCCTGACTTTC
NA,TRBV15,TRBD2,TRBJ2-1,CATSRGGGSYNEQFF,TGTGCCACCAGCAGAGGAGGCGGGAGCTACAATGAGCAGTTCTTC
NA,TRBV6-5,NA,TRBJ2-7,CATTRLYDMEQYF,TGTGCCACCACCCGGCTCTACGATATGGAGCAGTACTTC
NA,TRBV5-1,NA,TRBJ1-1,CASSRVGGNTEAFF,TGCGCCAGCAGTAGGGTTGGTGGGAACACTGAAGCTTTCTTT
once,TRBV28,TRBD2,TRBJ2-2,CASSLLLAGGAGELFF,TGTGCCAGCAGTTTATTGCTAGCGGGAGGGGCCGGGGAGCTGTTTTTT
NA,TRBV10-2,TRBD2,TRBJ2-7,CASSWTSGNYEQYF,TGCGCCAGCTCCTGGACTAGCGGGAACTACGAGCAGTACTTC
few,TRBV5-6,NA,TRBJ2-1,CASSFLVSSYNEQFF,TGTGCCAGCAGCTTTCTGGTGTCCTCCTACAATGAGCAGTTCTTC
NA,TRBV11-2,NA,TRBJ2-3,CASSLVLNTDTQYF,TGTGCCAGCAGCTTAGTTCTGAACACAGATACGCAGTATTTT